Listed below are T cell receptor beta chains from one sample, sequenced in a study of cytomegalovirus exposure and HLA in healthy donors. Produced via immunoSEQ multiplex PCR; TCRdb's table is partial and in-frame only. In total, the table holds around 27,000 clones. Specimen: PBMCs. These receptors originate from a man under 40 in good health and CMV-seronegative. Both conserved end residues are part of each CDR3. Fields, in order: V gene, D gene, J gene, CDR3 protein, CDR3 DNA. D genes are given only for firm matches.

TRBV6-5	TRBD1	TRBJ2-7	CASSYRARDRGSEQYF	TGTGCCAGCAGTTACAGGGCCCGGGACAGGGGGAGCGAGCAGTACTTC
TRBV28	.	TRBJ1-3	CASSLTGFGNTIYF	TGTGCCAGCAGCTTAACAGGGTTCGGAAACACCATATATTTT
TRBV5-6	TRBD2	TRBJ2-1	CASSSTSGTYNEQFF	TGTGCCAGCAGCTCTACTAGCGGGACTTACAATGAGCAGTTCTTC
TRBV2	.	TRBJ2-3	CASSGDSHGYF	TGTGCCAGCAGTGGGGACTCCCATGGGTATTTT
TRBV4-3	TRBD1	TRBJ1-2	CASSQENWRGRGYTF	TGCGCCAGCAGCCAAGAGAATTGGAGGGGGCGTGGCTACACCTTC
TRBV2	.	TRBJ2-1	CASSASNEQFF	TGTGCCAGCAGTGCCTCCAATGAGCAGTTCTTC
TRBV5-1	TRBD2	TRBJ2-5	CASSSGAGAGGPTGNKETQYF	TGCGCCAGCAGCTCGGGGGCCGGGGCGGGAGGGCCAACCGGGAATAAAGAGACCCAGTACTTC
TRBV6-1	.	TRBJ2-5	CASSEAGHLRGQETQYF	TGTGCCAGCAGTGAAGCGGGCCACCTTAGGGGGCAAGAGACCCAGTACTTC
TRBV19	TRBD1	TRBJ1-1	CASSVRRDSEAFF	TGTGCCAGTAGTGTTCGGAGGGACAGCGAAGCTTTCTTT
TRBV7-9	TRBD2	TRBJ2-1	CASSLDFSGGNNEQFF	TGTGCCAGCAGCTTAGATTTTAGCGGGGGAAACAATGAGCAGTTCTTC
TRBV19	TRBD2	TRBJ2-5	CASSIGLAGRETQYF	TGTGCCAGTAGTATCGGACTAGCGGGACGGGAGACCCAGTACTTC
TRBV13	.	TRBJ1-2	CASSLGRGLNYGYTF	TGTGCCAGCAGCTTAGGGCGGGGGCTTAACTATGGCTACACCTTC
TRBV19	TRBD1	TRBJ1-2	CASRTTGNSGYTF	TGTGCCAGTAGGACGACAGGGAACTCTGGCTACACCTTC
TRBV15	.	TRBJ2-2	CATSRDLRDTGELFF	TGTGCCACCAGCAGAGATCTCAGGGACACCGGGGAGCTGTTTTTT
TRBV10-2	.	TRBJ2-7	CASRVTDSFSYEQYF	TGCGCCAGCAGAGTTACCGACAGTTTCTCCTACGAGCAGTACTTC
TRBV6-5	.	TRBJ2-7	CASSPTGSEQYF	TGTGCCAGCAGCCCTACAGGTTCGGAGCAGTACTTC
TRBV9	TRBD2	TRBJ2-3	CASSVRTSGGTTTDTQYF	TGTGCCAGCAGCGTCCGGACTAGCGGGGGGACTACCACAGATACGCAGTATTTT
TRBV6-1	.	TRBJ2-1	CASSEVGGANEQFF	TGTGCCAGCAGTGAAGTTGGAGGGGCCAATGAGCAGTTCTTC
TRBV5-4	TRBD1	TRBJ2-5	CASSSPGQGRTTETQYF	TGTGCCAGCAGCTCCCCGGGACAGGGGCGTACAACGGAGACCCAGTACTTC
TRBV7-3	TRBD2	TRBJ2-4	CASSLSGLAGSSSKNIQYF	TGTGCCAGCAGCTTATCGGGACTAGCGGGCTCCTCTTCCAAAAACATTCAGTACTTC
TRBV6-5	TRBD2	TRBJ2-7	CASIPSGGSYEQYF	TGTGCCAGCATCCCTAGCGGGGGCTCCTACGAGCAGTACTTC
TRBV10-3	.	TRBJ1-5	CAISESGVSNQPQHF	TGTGCCATCAGTGAGTCAGGGGTTAGCAATCAGCCCCAGCATTTT
TRBV25-1	.	TRBJ1-1	CASSESGSWDTEAFF	TGTGCCAGCAGTGAATCAGGATCATGGGACACTGAAGCTTTCTTT
TRBV7-9	.	TRBJ1-1	CASSYPIGGADTEAFF	TGTGCCAGCAGCTATCCGATAGGGGGGGCGGATACTGAAGCTTTCTTT
TRBV19	TRBD1	TRBJ1-4	CASSPDRGHEKLFF	TGTGCCAGTAGTCCGGACAGGGGGCATGAAAAACTGTTTTTT
TRBV19	.	TRBJ2-5	CASSIGSRHETQYF	TGTGCCAGTAGTATTGGGTCCAGACACGAGACCCAGTACTTC
TRBV13	.	TRBJ2-2	CASSHEPENTGELFF	TGTGCCAGCAGCCACGAGCCTGAAAACACCGGGGAGCTGTTTTTT
TRBV5-4	.	TRBJ1-1	CASSLQGMNTEAFF	TGTGCCAGCAGCTTGCAGGGGATGAACACTGAAGCTTTCTTT
TRBV5-4	TRBD2	TRBJ2-3	CASSLVWTSGDTQYF	TGTGCCAGCAGCTTGGTGTGGACTAGCGGGGATACGCAGTATTTT
TRBV5-1	TRBD2	TRBJ2-5	CASSGGGARGETQYF	TGCGCCAGCAGCGGGGGAGGGGCGCGCGGAGAGACCCAGTACTTC
TRBV7-2	.	TRBJ1-3	CASSLQGSGNTIYF	TGTGCCAGCAGCTTACAGGGTTCAGGAAACACCATATATTTT
TRBV29-1	.	TRBJ1-2	CSVEGRGRNYGYTF	TGCAGCGTCGAGGGGAGGGGCCGAAACTATGGCTACACCTTC
TRBV6-5	.	TRBJ2-7	CASRRSPERAYEQYF	TGTGCCAGCAGACGTTCCCCGGAACGGGCCTACGAGCAGTACTTC
TRBV28	.	TRBJ2-7	CASSLTPFYEQYF	TGTGCCAGCAGTCTTACACCTTTCTACGAGCAGTACTTC
TRBV5-6	.	TRBJ2-7	CASSFPSRDQSYEQYF	TGTGCCAGCAGTTTTCCCTCGCGGGACCAGTCCTACGAGCAGTACTTC
TRBV28	.	TRBJ1-5	CASRETGFRGNQPQHF	TGTGCCAGCCGGGAAACAGGGTTTCGGGGCAATCAGCCCCAGCATTTT
TRBV13	.	TRBJ1-5	CASSLGGEYAQPQHF	TGTGCCAGCAGCCTCGGGGGAGAGTATGCGCAGCCCCAGCATTTT
TRBV5-1	.	TRBJ2-7	CASSLLTGMLGEQYF	TGCGCCAGCAGCTTGTTAACAGGGATGCTAGGGGAGCAGTACTTC
TRBV4-2	TRBD2	TRBJ2-5	CASSQVLSGGIDQETQYF	TGTGCCAGCAGCCAAGTTCTGAGCGGGGGGATCGACCAAGAGACCCAGTACTTC
TRBV7-2	TRBD1	TRBJ1-2	CASSRPRDRGSRDYGYTF	TGTGCCAGCAGCAGACCCAGGGACAGGGGTAGTAGGGACTATGGCTACACCTTC
TRBV19	.	TRBJ1-5	CASSIRGSNQPQHF	TGTGCCAGTAGTATAAGAGGGAGCAATCAGCCCCAGCATTTT
TRBV19	.	TRBJ2-7	CASSIGGADPYEQYF	TGTGCCAGTAGTATAGGGGGAGCGGACCCCTACGAGCAGTACTTC
TRBV5-6	TRBD1	TRBJ2-5	CASSSGTGRETQYF	TGTGCCAGCAGCTCCGGGACAGGGAGAGAGACCCAGTACTTC
TRBV28	.	TRBJ1-5	CASSLKRRGPYNQPQHF	TGTGCCAGCAGTTTAAAAAGGCGGGGGCCTTACAATCAGCCCCAGCATTTT
TRBV5-1	.	TRBJ2-5	CASSAGSTQETQYF	TGCGCCAGCAGCGCAGGGTCCACACAAGAGACCCAGTACTTC
TRBV5-6	TRBD2	TRBJ2-7	CASSLRTQAAGDSYEQYF	TGTGCCAGCAGCTTGAGGACTCAGGCGGCGGGGGATTCCTACGAGCAGTACTTC
TRBV11-1	.	TRBJ2-7	CASSLNQGSYEQYF	TGTGCCAGCAGCTTAAACCAGGGGAGCTACGAGCAGTACTTC
TRBV28	TRBD1	TRBJ1-1	CASSSGQGAEAFF	TGTGCCAGCAGTTCCGGACAGGGGGCTGAAGCTTTCTTT
TRBV19	TRBD1	TRBJ2-7	CASSIGRGQEAYEQYF	TGTGCCAGTAGTATAGGTAGGGGACAGGAGGCCTACGAGCAGTACTTC
TRBV19	.	TRBJ2-1	CASSIQGAYNEQFF	TGTGCCAGTAGTATACAGGGTGCGTATAATGAGCAGTTCTTC
TRBV2	.	TRBJ2-1	CASRRDSAVVNEQFF	TGTGCCAGCAGGCGCGATAGCGCCGTGGTCAATGAGCAGTTCTTC
TRBV2	TRBD1	TRBJ1-4	CASRIGQGSEKLFF	TGTGCCAGCAGAATAGGACAGGGGAGTGAAAAACTGTTTTTT
TRBV28	.	TRBJ1-5	CASSSTVSPYSNQPQHF	TGTGCCAGCAGTTCAACAGTTTCCCCCTATAGCAATCAGCCCCAGCATTTT
TRBV28	.	TRBJ2-7	CASQGGGGYEQYF	TGTGCCAGCCAAGGAGGGGGCGGGTACGAGCAGTACTTC